This paragraph covers one T cell receptor beta chain sequence. Its matching antigen is unknown. This sample is drawn from a study of T-cell memory formation after mild COVID-19. Constant-segment primers and 5'RACE yielded cDNA libraries for TCR alpha and TCR beta, each carrying sample barcodes and UMIs. TCRdb used MiXCR to reprocess the 5' RACE reads, holding one entry per CDR3 protein. The sample includes around 200,000 distinct CDR3 sequences, about 20% of them seen just once. Whole-study findings and limits: Clonal second-wave expansions that peaked on day 37 had unconfirmed SARS-CoV-2 specificity. The pre-infection memory compartment contained some responding clones, suggesting cross-reactive memory joined.

The germline gives CDR1 SEHNR, CDR2 FQNEAQ (reference sequence). The V and J ends lost 0 bases and 4 bases respectively, with 9 bases between them. This CDR3 is built from 14 residues. The source material was PBMCs or a T cell subset sorted from them (not recorded which). This clonotype was obtained from an adult woman who had mild COVID-19 (a few samples of this study predate the infection). Cell type and time point are not known. V and J are TRBV7-9 and TRBJ2-5; no clear D. The DNA of the CDR3 is TGTGCCAGCAGCTTAGCCCGAATCGGAGAGACCCAGTACTTC. Protein sequence: CASSLARIGETQYF.